The 11 T cell receptor beta chains below come from one sample, sequenced in a study of shared clonotypes between healthy human individuals. Assay: immunoSEQ multiplex PCR; the TCRdb copy retains only in-frame clones and omits some. Here the sample spans roughly 2,300,000 clones, 85% to 95% being singletons. Material for sequencing was naive CD4+ T cells from PBMCs. The subset is: CD45RA+ positively selected. The receptors come from a man between 18 and 29 years old in good health. Some clones in this sample may be carry-over from other donors' samples.

The J gene is TRBJ2-1, the V gene TRBV11-2; D uncertain. V gave up 1 base and J gave up 10 bases, with 8 bases separating them. From germline, CDR1 is SGHAT and CDR2 FQNNGV. The CDR3 extends over 12 amino acids. CDR3: CASSLVLGEQFF. The CDR3 coding sequence is TGTGCCAGCAGCTTAGTTCTAGGGGAGCAGTTCTTC.

The V call is TRBV27, the J call TRBJ1-1; unclear D gene. The CDR3 is 14 residues long. Germline values: CDR1 MNHEY, CDR2 SMNVEV (reference sequence). Trimming removed 5 bases at V and 1 base at J, with 11 bases between. The CDR3 DNA reads TGTGCCAGCAGTAGCCCCAGCAAGAACACTGAAGCTTTCTTT. Translating gives CASSSPSKNTEAFF.

The DNA for the CDR3 is TGTGCCAGCTCACCCGGCCAGTTCTTTAACACTGAAGCTTTCTTT. It is translated as CASSPGQFFNTEAFF. The genes are TRBV18 and TRBJ1-1; D ambiguous. Trimming took off 3 bases at V and 2 bases at J, with 13 bases between the two ends. From germline, CDR1 is KGHSH and CDR2 LQKENI. The CDR3 covers 15 residues.

This chain links TRBV10-1 with TRBJ2-1; 11 bases map to TRBD2. Germline CDR1 reads WNHNN; CDR2 reads SYGVQD (reference sequence). Germline trimming cut 2 bases from V and 6 bases from J; bases unmatched to any gene: 12. The CDR3 is made up of 18 amino acids. DNA of the CDR3: TGCGCCAGCAGTGAGACGGTCTGGACTAGCGGGTTAATCAATGAGCAGTTCTTC. Its translation is CASSETVWTSGLINEQFF.

This clone was observed a single time. The chain combines TRBV5-4 with TRBJ2-3, with D uncertain. V was trimmed by 4 bases and J by 1 base, leaving 13 bases between them. This CDR3 spans 15 amino acids. Per germline, CDR1 SGHNT and CDR2 YYREEE (reference sequence). The CDR3 coding sequence is TGTGCCAGCAGCATAATTGACGGCGGCACAGATACGCAGTATTTT. It translates to CASSIIDGGTDTQYF.

In DNA, the CDR3 is TGTGCCAGCAGTGGCCGGGACAGGGGGGAGACCCAGTACTTC. Protein product: CASSGRDRGETQYF. The V and J genes are TRBV6-1 and TRBJ2-5, with 11 bases aligning to TRBD1. J lost 5 bases, V lost 4 bases, and 3 bases had no gene match. Germline loops: CDR1 MNHNS, CDR2 SASEGT. The CDR3 runs to 14 residues.

The V and J genes are TRBV5-1 and TRBJ1-1; TRBD1 aligns across 9 bases. The CDR3 consists of 15 residues. The germline gives CDR1 SGHRS, CDR2 YFSETQ. V gave up 2 bases and J gave up 3 bases; unmatched junction bases: 5. The CDR3 coding sequence is TGCGCCAGCAGCTTCCCGGACAGGGGAGACACTGAAGCTTTCTTT. Translated: CASSFPDRGDTEAFF.

V gene TRBV9 combines with J gene TRBJ2-2; D tentatively reads TRBD1 or TRBD2 (5 bases each). CDR1 and CDR2 from the germline V gene are SGDLS and YYNGEE. The length of the CDR3 is 16 residues. Deletions cut 2 bases from V and 4 bases from J, with 15 bases between. CDR3: CASSVSQKRGTGELFF. Written as DNA, the CDR3 is TGTGCCAGCAGCGTCTCCCAGAAGAGGGGCACCGGGGAGCTGTTTTTT.

The chain couples TRBV5-1 to TRBJ2-1; 7 nucleotides match TRBD2. V was clipped by 2 bases and J by 0 bases; unmatched bases: 2. CDR1 SGHRS and CDR2 YFSETQ come from the germline V gene. The CDR3 length is 15 residues. CDR3 amino acids: CASSFGRSSYNEQFF. CDR3 nucleotide sequence: TGCGCCAGCAGCTTCGGGAGGAGCTCCTACAATGAGCAGTTCTTC.

This chain uses TRBV2 with TRBJ1-3; D is possibly TRBD1 (5 bases). Germline values: CDR1 SNHLY, CDR2 FYNNEI. CDR3 size: 18 residues. V lost 4 bases, J lost 0 bases, and 19 bases lay in between. The CDR3 bases are TGTGCCAGCAGTGTAATTAGACAGAACCTTTACTCTGGAAACACCATATATTTT. This sequence encodes CASSVIRQNLYSGNTIYF. The entire variable domain, with the rest obtained from reference TRBV2 and TRBJ1-3, is as follows: EPEVTQTPSHQVTQMGQEVILRCVPISNHLYFYWYRQILGQKVEFLVSFYNNEISEKSEIFDDQFSVERPDGSNFTLKIRSTKLEDSAMYFCASSVIRQNLYSGNTIYFGEGSWLTVV.

V and J are TRBV6-6 and TRBJ2-7, with 8 bases identical to TRBD2. This CDR3 has 13 amino acids. V dropped 7 bases and J dropped 0; count of bases not matched to a gene: 2. Germline loops: CDR1 MNHNY, CDR2 SVGAGI (reference sequence). CDR3 sequence reads: CASMREVSYEQYF. In DNA, the CDR3 is TGTGCCAGCATGCGGGAGGTCTCCTACGAGCAGTACTTC.